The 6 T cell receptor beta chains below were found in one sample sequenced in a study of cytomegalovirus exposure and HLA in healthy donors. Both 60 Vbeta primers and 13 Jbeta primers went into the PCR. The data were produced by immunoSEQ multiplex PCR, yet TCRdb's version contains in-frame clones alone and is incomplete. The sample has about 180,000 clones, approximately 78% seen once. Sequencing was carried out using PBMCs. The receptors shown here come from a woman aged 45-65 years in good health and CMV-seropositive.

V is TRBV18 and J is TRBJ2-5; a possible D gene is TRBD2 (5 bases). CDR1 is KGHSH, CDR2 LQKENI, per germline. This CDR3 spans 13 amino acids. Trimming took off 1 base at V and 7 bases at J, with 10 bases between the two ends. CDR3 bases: TGTGCCAGCTCACCACGGTCAGAGGGGACCCAGTACTTC. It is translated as CASSPRSEGTQYF.

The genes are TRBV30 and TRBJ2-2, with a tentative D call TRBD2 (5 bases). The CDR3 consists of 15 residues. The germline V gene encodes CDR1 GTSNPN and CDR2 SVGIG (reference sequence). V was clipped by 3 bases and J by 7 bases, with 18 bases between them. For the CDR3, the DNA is TGTGCCTGGAGCGCCCCCCGGACCAGCGGCGGGGAGCTGTTTTTT. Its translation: CAWSAPRTSGGELFF.

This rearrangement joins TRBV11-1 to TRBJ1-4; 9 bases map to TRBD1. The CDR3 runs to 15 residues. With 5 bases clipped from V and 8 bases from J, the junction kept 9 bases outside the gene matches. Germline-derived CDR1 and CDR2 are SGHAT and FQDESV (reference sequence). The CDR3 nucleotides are TGTGCCAGCAGCCCCAGGACAGGGGAAGGAGAAAAACTGTTTTTT. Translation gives CASSPRTGEGEKLFF.

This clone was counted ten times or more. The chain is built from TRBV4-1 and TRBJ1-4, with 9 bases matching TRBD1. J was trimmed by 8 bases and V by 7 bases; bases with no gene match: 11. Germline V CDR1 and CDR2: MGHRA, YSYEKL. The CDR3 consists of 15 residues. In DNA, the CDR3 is TGCGCCAGCACCCTTAGACAGGGGGGCGAGGAAAAACTGTTTTTT. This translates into CASTLRQGGEEKLFF.

The CDR3 coding sequence is TGTGCCAGCAGTGAAGGCAGGGGGACTGAAGCTTTCTTT. Amino acids: CASSEGRGTEAFF. The chain employs TRBV6-4 and TRBJ1-1, with TRBD1 identical over 7 bases. CDR1 is MRHNA, CDR2 SNTAGT, per germline. The CDR3 length is 13 residues. The ends lost 3 bases at V and 5 bases at J; junction bases unmatched: 3.

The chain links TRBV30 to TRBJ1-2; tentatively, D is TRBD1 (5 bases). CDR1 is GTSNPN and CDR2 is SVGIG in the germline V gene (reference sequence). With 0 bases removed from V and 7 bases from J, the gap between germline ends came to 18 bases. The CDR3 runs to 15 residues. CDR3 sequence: CAWSVPWGGASGYTF. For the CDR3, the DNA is TGTGCCTGGAGTGTACCTTGGGGCGGAGCGAGTGGCTACACCTTC.